The next 16 T cell receptor beta chains were all read from a single sample in a study of shared clonotypes between healthy human individuals. The method was immunoSEQ multiplex PCR; TCRdb's version includes in-frame clones alone and lacks a portion of them. This table holds 950,000 to 1,100,000 clones, around 74% found once. The specimen was memory CD4+ T cells sorted from blood. The subset was: CD45RA-negative fraction. These receptor sequences come from a man between 18 and 35 years old in good health.

There are many counts of this clone. This chain joins TRBV10-3 and TRBJ2-3; weak D call: TRBD2 (7 bases). Looked up from germline, CDR1 is ENHRY and CDR2 is SYGVKD. V was trimmed by 6 bases and J by 1 base, leaving 14 bases between them. The CDR3 totals 15 residues. CDR3 residues: CAISGGGSRTDTQYF. In DNA form, the CDR3 reads TGTGCCATCAGCGGGGGCGGGAGCCGCACAGATACGCAGTATTTT.

V gene TRBV5-1 combines with J gene TRBJ1-2; D not certain. Trimming left V 0 bases short and J 0 bases short, with 12 bases between. There are 16 residues in the CDR3. Germline lookup yields CDR1 SGHRS and CDR2 YFSETQ. DNA for the CDR3: TGCGCCAGCAGCTTGGGGGGAACTGGAACTAACTATGGCTACACCTTC. This sequence encodes CASSLGGTGTNYGYTF.

The chain recombines TRBV27 with TRBJ1-2; 7 nucleotides agree with TRBD1. This CDR3 contains 14 residues. Germline assignment: CDR1 MNHEY and CDR2 SMNVEV (reference sequence). After removal of 7 bases from V and 8 bases from J, the junction contained 13 bases not matched to a gene. CDR3 DNA: TGTGCCAGCACCTCGGGAGGGGGCGCGGGGGGCTACACCTTC. It specifies CASTSGGGAGGYTF.

The V and J genes are TRBV2 and TRBJ2-1, with TRBD1 identical over 7 bases. V was pared by 6 bases and J by 15 bases, with 11 bases of the junction left unmatched. The CDR3 runs to 12 residues. From germline, CDR1 is SNHLY and CDR2 FYNNEI. CDR3: CASSVGQSLGFF. The CDR3 nucleotides read TGTGCCAGCAGCGTGGGACAGTCTCTGGGGTTCTTC.

CDR3 sequence: CASGLVHGVSGANVLTF. The CDR3 DNA is TGTGCTAGTGGTTTGGTACATGGGGTCTCTGGGGCCAACGTCCTGACTTTC. The rearrangement uses TRBV12-5 and TRBJ2-6; D gene unclear. V was cut by 0 bases and J by 0 bases, with 9 bases left in between. This CDR3 region has 17 residues. Germline-derived CDR1 and CDR2 are LGHNT and FRNRAP.

This clone was seen a handful of times. This sequence joins TRBV5-4 and TRBJ2-7; possibly TRBD1 or TRBD2 for D (5 bases each). With 0 bases removed from V and 3 bases from J, the gap between germline ends came to 16 bases. Germline values: CDR1 SGHNT, CDR2 YYREEE (reference sequence). The CDR3 sequence is 16 residues long. As DNA, the CDR3 is TGTGCCAGCAGCTTGGAGGTCGGAAGAGGGGACTACGAGCAGTACTTC. Translation gives CASSLEVGRGDYEQYF.

The chain couples TRBV27 to TRBJ1-6, with 10 positions matching TRBD1. CDR1 and CDR2 from the germline V gene are MNHEY and SMNVEV (reference sequence). V shed 5 bases, J shed 9 bases, and the junction held 10 bases outside the gene matches. The CDR3 is 16 residues long. For the CDR3, the DNA is TGTGCCAGCAGTCCCAGGGACAGGGGATTTAGTTCACCCCTCCACTTT. It specifies CASSPRDRGFSSPLHF.

V is TRBV7-8 and J is TRBJ2-3; D perhaps matches TRBD2 (6 bases). The CDR3 covers 15 residues. Between the trimmed V and J ends, which lost 6 bases and 3 bases, there was a span of 16 bases. Germline V gene data show CDR1 as SGHVS and CDR2 as FQNEAQ. The CDR3 protein is CASSSRTGVTDTQYF. CDR3 in DNA: TGTGCCAGCAGTTCACGGACGGGGGTGACAGATACGCAGTATTTT.

This clone was seen a handful of times. This chain links TRBV18 with TRBJ2-7; unclear D gene. This CDR3 contains 15 residues. Germline lookup yields CDR1 KGHSH and CDR2 LQKENI. V gave up 3 bases and J gave up 3 bases, with 15 bases separating them. CDR3 in DNA: TGTGCCAGCTCACCCCAACCTGGACCCGGCTACGAGCAGTACTTC. Translation gives CASSPQPGPGYEQYF.

The chain uses TRBV9 and TRBJ2-1; D uncertain. The CDR3 runs 18 residues. Deletions cut 0 bases from V and 5 bases from J, with 21 bases between. Germline values: CDR1 SGDLS, CDR2 YYNGEE. CDR3 nucleotide sequence: TGTGCCAGCAGCGTAGGACTGCCCGTCGCCCGTAGGAACAATGAGCAGTTCTTC. This encodes CASSVGLPVARRNNEQFF.

The chain combines TRBV7-9 with TRBJ1-3, with D possibly TRBD1 on 6 matching bases. The CDR3 has 15 amino acids. V was trimmed by 2 bases and J by 1 base, leaving 9 bases between them. Germline V gene data show CDR1 as SEHNR and CDR2 as FQNEAQ (reference sequence). The CDR3 spells CASSLMGASGNTIYF. As DNA, the CDR3 is TGTGCCAGCAGCTTAATGGGGGCATCTGGAAACACCATATATTTT.

The chain uses TRBV6-1 and TRBJ2-7; D perhaps matches TRBD2 (6 bases). This CDR3 is built from 13 residues. Per the germline V gene, CDR1 is MNHNS and CDR2 is SASEGT. V was clipped by 5 bases and J by 9 bases, with 17 bases between them. CDR3 sequence: CASSNRAGGWQYF. The CDR3 DNA is TGTGCCAGCAGTAACCGGGCCGGGGGATGGCAGTACTTC.

The V call is TRBV5-1, the J call TRBJ2-7; 10 bases agree with TRBD1. Looked up from germline, CDR1 is SGHRS and CDR2 is YFSETQ. Trimming took 4 bases from V and 6 from J; bases not matched to a gene: 7. The CDR3 consists of 14 residues. The DNA for the CDR3 is TGCGCCAGCAGCGTACCGGGACAGGGGACCGAGCAGTACTTC. Its protein is CASSVPGQGTEQYF.

V is TRBV28 and J is TRBJ1-1; the match to TRBD1 covers 7 bases. This CDR3 comprises 14 residues. Germline CDR1 MDHEN, CDR2 SYDVKM. The trim removed 6 bases at V and 7 bases at J, leaving 11 bases unmatched. The CDR3 protein is CASRARQGFDEAFF. The CDR3 DNA sequence: TGTGCCAGCAGGGCTCGACAGGGTTTTGATGAAGCTTTCTTT.

This clone has just a few counts. This chain connects TRBV15 to TRBJ2-7; 7 nucleotides match TRBD1. The V gene end was trimmed by 0 bases and the J gene end by 3 bases; junction bases not matched to a gene: 8. Looked up from germline, CDR1 is LNHNV and CDR2 is YYDKDF (reference sequence). The CDR3 runs to 16 residues. The CDR3 nucleotides are TGTGCCACCAGCAGAGATTTTCCGGGACAGAACTACGAGCAGTACTTC. Amino acids: CATSRDFPGQNYEQYF.

This clone was counted between two and nine times. The chain links TRBV10-3 to TRBJ1-2, with 8 bases fitting TRBD1. V was clipped by 2 bases and J by 12 bases; unmatched bases: 8. Germline-derived CDR1 and CDR2 are ENHRY and SYGVKD. The CDR3 consists of 13 residues. The DNA of the CDR3 is TGTGCCATCAGTGAGGAGGGATGGACAGGGAACACCTTC. Translation: CAISEEGWTGNTF.